Listed below are T cell receptor beta chains from one sample, sequenced in a study of OX40 agonist ivuxolimab in advanced cancers. Data came from immunoSEQ multiplex PCR; TCRdb stores just in-frame clones and leaves some out. The sample records 65,000 to 90,000 clones, 90% being singletons. The sequencing used CD4+ or CD8+ T cells sorted from blood, collected in a trial of the OX40 agonist ivuxolimab. These receptors came from an adult with an advanced solid tumor such as melanoma, head and neck, liver or kidney cancer. Each CDR3 is given with its conserved first and last residue. The D gene is left open where the match is weak. The size of a clone is reported for some rows only, either as once, few or many, or as a class for expanded clones.

>NA|TRBV20-1|TRBJ2-1|NA
TGCAGTGCTGCTAGCTGGCGTTGGTTCTTC
CSAASWRWFF
>TRBD2|TRBV6-1|TRBJ2-2|NA
TGTGCCACAAGACTAGCGGGAGGGCAAACCCGGGGAGCTGTTTTT
CATRLAGGQTRGAVF
>NA|TRBV7-3|TRBJ2-1|once
TGTGCCAGCAGCTTCAATGGCCGGCGGGACAATGAGCAGTTCTTC
CASSFNGRRDNEQFF
>NA|TRBV19|TRBJ2-7|NA
TGTGCCAGTAGTATCGGGTACAGCTACGAGCAGTACTTC
CASSIGYSYEQYF
>TRBD1|TRBV7-2|TRBJ2-2|NA
TGTGCCAGCAGCTTAGCGCAGGGGACAGGGGTTGGGATCACCGGGGAGCTGTTTTTT
CASSLAQGTGVGITGELFF
>NA|TRBV27|TRBJ2-2|few
TGTGCCAGCAAGCCGGGGTATCAAACCGGGGAGCTGTTTTTT
CASKPGYQTGELFF
>TRBD1|TRBV7-9|TRBJ2-7|NA
TGTGCCAGCAGCCAAGGAATTCCGGGACAGAACTACGAGCAGTACTTC
CASSQGIPGQNYEQYF
>TRBD1|TRBV19|TRBJ1-5|NA
TGTGCCAGTAGTCCACCGTTGACAGGGAATAGCAATCAGCCCCAGCATTTT
CASSPPLTGNSNQPQHF
>NA|TRBV14|TRBJ2-1|NA
TGTGCCAGCAGCCAAGATCTGACTCTCGGGCAGTTCTTC
CASSQDLTLGQFF
>TRBD1|TRBV6-6|TRBJ2-6|few
TGTGCCAGCAGGACCAGACAGGGCGCAGGGGCCAACGTCCTGACTTTC
CASRTRQGAGANVLTF
>NA|TRBV5-5|TRBJ2-7|NA
TGTGCCAGCAGCTTGGAGGTTCTGAGCGAGCAGTACTTC
CASSLEVLSEQYF
>NA|TRBV29-1|TRBJ2-3|once
TGCAGCGTTGAAGATAAGAGTCTGGCTACGCAGTATTTT
CSVEDKSLATQYF